The 17 T cell receptor beta chains presented below share a single source sample, sequenced in a study of identical twins. TCRdb analysed the 5' RACE reads with MiXCR anew, one entry per CDR3 protein. The sample has about 920,000 distinct CDR3 sequences; over 9% are singletons. The data were also submitted as part of a second study, on yellow fever vaccine responses in identical twins.

Sample: PBMCs. These receptor sequences come from a woman aged 18-35 years in good health.

This clonotype was seen only a few times. V and J are TRBV12-3 or TRBV12-4 and TRBJ2-7; 15 bases line up with TRBD2. This CDR3 region has 16 residues. Unmatched junction bases numbered 3, after V lost 3 bases and J lost 3 bases. CDR3 sequence: CASSFGLAGGNYEQYF. The CDR3 DNA reads as TGTGCCAGCAGTTTTGGACTAGCGGGAGGGAACTACGAGCAGTACTTC.

The J gene is TRBJ2-7, the V gene TRBV20-1; 7 nucleotides align to TRBD1. Germline values: CDR1 DFQATT, CDR2 SNEGSKA (reference sequence). V was pared by 5 bases and J by 4 bases, with 8 bases of the junction left unmatched. CDR3 length equals 13 residues. The CDR3 DNA follows: TGCAGTGCTGTCGGGACAGCTACTTACGAGCAGTACTTC. Protein product: CSAVGTATYEQYF.

This clonotype was picked up many times. The rearrangement joins TRBV7-7 to TRBJ1-5, with D maybe TRBD1 (5 bases). V lost 10 bases and J lost 3, with 13 bases in between. The CDR3 runs to 13 residues. Germline CDR1 and CDR2: SSHAT and FNYEAQ (reference sequence). CDR3 DNA: TGTGCCACCCCAGGGATTCCCAATCAGCCCCAGCATTTT. Its translation: CATPGIPNQPQHF. Drawing the rest from reference TRBV7-7 and TRBJ1-5, the complete variable domain is GAGVSQSPRYKVTKRGQDVTLRCDPISSHATLYWYQQALGQGPEFLTYFNYEAQPDKSGLPSDRFSAERPEGSISTLTIQRTEQRDSAMYRCATPGIPNQPQHFGDGTRLSIL.

The chain recombines TRBV27 with TRBJ1-6; TRBD1 agrees at 9 bases. Germline V CDR1 and CDR2: MNHEY, SMNVEV (reference sequence). The CDR3 is 14 amino acids. Trimming at V came to 7 bases and at J to 10 bases, leaving 8 bases not matched to a gene. The CDR3: CASKWDRVGSPLHF. The DNA of the CDR3 is TGTGCCAGCAAGTGGGACAGGGTCGGATCACCCCTCCACTTT.

The chain recombines TRBV5-1 with TRBJ2-1; 11 positions match TRBD2. Germline assignment: CDR1 SGHRS and CDR2 YFSETQ. V shed 1 base and J 7 bases; nucleotides not matched to a gene: 10. This CDR3 has 17 amino acids. The CDR3 protein is CASSLLSTSGNPNEQFF. CDR3 bases: TGCGCCAGCAGCTTGCTTTCGACTAGCGGGAACCCTAATGAGCAGTTCTTC.

The chain joins TRBV19 to TRBJ2-1, with D possibly matching TRBD1 (6 bases). There are 13 residues in the CDR3. The V gene's germline CDR1 is LNHDA and CDR2 SQIVND (reference sequence). V was shortened by 4 bases and J by 7 bases, with 11 bases between the two germline ends. The CDR3 loop reads CASSTTTGNEQFF. CDR3 in DNA: TGTGCCAGTAGTACCACAACAGGGAATGAGCAGTTCTTC.

The sample holds many counts of this clonotype. The genes are TRBV7-9 and TRBJ2-1; no definite D call. This CDR3 contains 15 residues. Germline V gene data show CDR1 as SEHNR and CDR2 as FQNEAQ (reference sequence). Trimming took 1 base from V and 1 from J, leaving 8 bases between them. The CDR3 is CASSLETSSYNEQFF. In DNA, the CDR3 is TGTGCCAGCAGCTTAGAAACTTCATCCTACAATGAGCAGTTCTTC.

The sample holds many counts of this clonotype. The chain couples TRBV10-2 to TRBJ1-2, with D perhaps TRBD1 (5 bases). The V gene's germline CDR1 is WSHSY and CDR2 SAAADI. The CDR3 is made up of 14 amino acids. Trimming cost V 3 bases and J 0 bases, with 8 bases left between them. Here the CDR3 reads CASSDVRANYGYTF. CDR3 nucleotide sequence: TGCGCCAGCAGTGATGTCAGGGCTAACTATGGCTACACCTTC.

The CDR3 loop reads CASSIPGTSGNTQYF. Here the CDR3 DNA reads TGTGCCAGCAGCATCCCCGGGACTAGCGGGAATACGCAGTATTTT. The rearrangement links TRBV7-6 to TRBJ2-3; TRBD2 matches at 13 bases. The CDR3 is 15 residues long. Trimming cost V 5 bases and J 7 bases; bases outside gene matches: 6. Per germline, CDR1 SGHVS and CDR2 FNYEAQ.

The J gene is TRBJ1-3, the V gene TRBV7-2; TRBD1 agrees at 8 bases. Germline assignment: CDR1 SGHTA and CDR2 FQGNSA. V was clipped by 5 bases and J by 0 bases; unmatched bases: 9. The length of the CDR3 is 17 residues. The CDR3, as DNA: TGTGCCAGCAGCCCGGGCGGGACAGGCCTCTCTGGAAACACCATATATTTT. This translates into CASSPGGTGLSGNTIYF. The entire variable domain, with the rest obtained from reference TRBV7-2 and TRBJ1-3, is as follows: GAGVSQSPSNKVTEKGKDVELRCDPISGHTALYWYRQSLGQGLEFLIYFQGNSAPDKSGLPSDRFSAERTGGSVSTLTIQRTQQEDSAVYLCASSPGGTGLSGNTIYFGEGSWLTVV.

This clonotype was counted a few times. CDR3 bases: TGTGCCAGCAGCCGCACGGAGACAGGTAATCAGCCCCAGCATTTT. Protein product: CASSRTETGNQPQHF. This rearrangement joins TRBV6-1 to TRBJ1-5, with a weak D call TRBD1 (6 bases). Trimming pared 6 bases from V and 4 bases from J, leaving 16 bases between. This CDR3 comprises 15 residues. From germline, CDR1 is MNHNS and CDR2 SASEGT.

The genes are TRBV29-1 and TRBJ2-7; D is perhaps TRBD2 (5 bases). V gave up 6 bases and J gave up 5 bases, with 11 bases separating them. The germline V gene has CDR1 SQVTM and CDR2 ANQGSEA. This CDR3 is 11 amino acids long. In DNA form, the CDR3 reads TGCAGCGTGGGCGGGCGGGACGAGCAGTACTTC. It codes for CSVGGRDEQYF.

The gene calls are TRBV2 and TRBJ2-1; 11 bases align to TRBD1. The CDR3 extends over 16 amino acids. CDR1 and CDR2 (germline): SNHLY, FYNNEI. The V gene end was trimmed by 4 bases and the J gene end by 9 bases; junction bases not matched to a gene: 11. CDR3 residues: CASSGDRGAQGGEQFF. The CDR3 bases are TGTGCCAGCAGTGGGGACAGGGGGGCTCAAGGGGGTGAGCAGTTCTTC.

As to this clonotype: Germline is not matched at one junction end, which may reflect a read error. Here the CDR3 DNA reads TGTGCCAGCAGGGAAGACAGGGGGCTTTACACCGGGGAGCTGTTTTTT. This encodes CASREDRGLYTGELFF. The chain has TRBV6-1 and TRBJ2-2, with 10 bases matching TRBD1. Germline values: CDR1 MNHNS, CDR2 SASEGT. The length of the CDR3 is 16 residues.

The V call is TRBV9, the J call TRBJ2-5; D call uncertain. The V and J ends lost 0 bases and 5 bases respectively, with 11 bases between them. CDR3 length: 14 residues. CDR1 and CDR2 (germline): SGDLS, YYNGEE. CDR3 bases: TGTGCCAGCAGCGTAGGGGTTAGTATCGAGACCCAGTACTTC. It encodes CASSVGVSIETQYF.

The chain recombines TRBV7-8 with TRBJ2-2; tentative D call: TRBD2 (6 bases). The CDR3 spans 16 residues. Trimming left V 1 base short and J 6 bases short, with 15 bases between. Germline V gene lookup returns CDR1 SGHVS and CDR2 FQNEAQ. In DNA form, the CDR3 reads TGTGCCAGCAGCTTAGTCCGACTAAGACTAGCCGGGGAGCTGTTTTTT. Translated: CASSLVRLRLAGELFF.

This clonotype was seen a handful of times. The chain employs TRBV14 and TRBJ2-1; 7 bases match TRBD2. The CDR3 covers 16 residues. Germline assignment: CDR1 SGHDN and CDR2 FVKESK. V lost 2 bases to trimming and J lost 3 bases; unmatched junction nucleotides: 7. The DNA of the CDR3 is TGTGCCAGCAGCCAAAGGCGGGAGCCCCTCTACAATGAGCAGTTCTTC. Its translation: CASSQRREPLYNEQFF.